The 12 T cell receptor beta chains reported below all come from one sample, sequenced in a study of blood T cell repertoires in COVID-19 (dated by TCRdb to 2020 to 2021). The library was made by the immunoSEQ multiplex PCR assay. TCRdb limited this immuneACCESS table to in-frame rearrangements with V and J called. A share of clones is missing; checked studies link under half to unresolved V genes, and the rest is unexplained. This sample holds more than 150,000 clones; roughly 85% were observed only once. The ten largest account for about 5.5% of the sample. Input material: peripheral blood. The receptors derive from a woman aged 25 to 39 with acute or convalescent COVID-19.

The CDR3 bases are TGTGCCATCTCAGGGACAGACTTGAACACTGAAGCTTTCTTT. Translation: CAISGTDLNTEAFF. The V and J genes are TRBV10-3 and TRBJ1-1, with 7 nucleotides matching TRBD1. Germline CDR1 and CDR2: ENHRY and SYGVKD. V lost 8 bases to trimming and J lost 0 bases; unmatched junction nucleotides: 6. The CDR3 runs 14 residues.

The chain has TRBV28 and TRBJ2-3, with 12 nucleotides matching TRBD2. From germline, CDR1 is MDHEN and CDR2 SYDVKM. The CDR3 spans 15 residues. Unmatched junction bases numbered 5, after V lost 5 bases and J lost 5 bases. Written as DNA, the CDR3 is TGTGCCAGCAGTGCTCGACTAGCGGGAGTAGATACGCAGTATTTT. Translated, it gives CASSARLAGVDTQYF.

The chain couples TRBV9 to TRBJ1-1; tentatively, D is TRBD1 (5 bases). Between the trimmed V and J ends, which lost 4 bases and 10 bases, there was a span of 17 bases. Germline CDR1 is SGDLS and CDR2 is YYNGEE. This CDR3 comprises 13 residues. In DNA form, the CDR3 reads TGTGCCAGCAGCCTCGGCCCTGGGGGGGGAGCTTTCTTT. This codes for CASSLGPGGGAFF.

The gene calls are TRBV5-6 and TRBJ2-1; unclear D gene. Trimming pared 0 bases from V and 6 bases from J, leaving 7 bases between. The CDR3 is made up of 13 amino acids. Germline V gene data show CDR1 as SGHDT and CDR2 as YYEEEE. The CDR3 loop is CASSLAIANEQFF. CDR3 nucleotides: TGTGCCAGCAGCTTGGCGATAGCCAATGAGCAGTTCTTC.

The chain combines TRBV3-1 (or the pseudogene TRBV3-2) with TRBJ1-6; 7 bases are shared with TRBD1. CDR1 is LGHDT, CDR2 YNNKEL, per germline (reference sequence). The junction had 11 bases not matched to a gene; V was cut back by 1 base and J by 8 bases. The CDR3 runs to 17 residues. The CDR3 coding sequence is TGTGCCAGCAGCCAAGGGGCGGGGACAGTAAGCGATTCACCCCTCCACTTT. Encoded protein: CASSQGAGTVSDSPLHF.

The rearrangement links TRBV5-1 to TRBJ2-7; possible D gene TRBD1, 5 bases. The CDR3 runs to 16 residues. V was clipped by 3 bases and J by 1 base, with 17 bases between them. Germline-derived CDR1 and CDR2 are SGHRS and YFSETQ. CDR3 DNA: TGCGCCAGCAGCTCCGGAGACAGAGGCATTTCCTACGAGCAGTACTTC. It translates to CASSSGDRGISYEQYF.

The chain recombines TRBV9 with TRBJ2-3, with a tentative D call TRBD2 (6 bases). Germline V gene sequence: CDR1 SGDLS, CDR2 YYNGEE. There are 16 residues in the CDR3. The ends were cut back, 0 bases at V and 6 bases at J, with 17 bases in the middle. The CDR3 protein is CASSVEGGGLGDTQYF. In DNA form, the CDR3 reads TGTGCCAGCAGCGTAGAAGGAGGAGGGCTGGGGGATACGCAGTATTTT.

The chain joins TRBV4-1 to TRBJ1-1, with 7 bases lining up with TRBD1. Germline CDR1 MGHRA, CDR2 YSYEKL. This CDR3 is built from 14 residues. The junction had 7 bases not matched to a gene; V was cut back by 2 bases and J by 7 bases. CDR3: CASSQPGTAIEAFF. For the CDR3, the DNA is TGCGCCAGCAGCCAACCTGGGACAGCCATTGAAGCTTTCTTT.

CDR3 nucleotides: TGTGCCAGCAGCGTAGGACTAGCGGGGGTCTACAATGAGCAGTTCTTC. Its translation is CASSVGLAGVYNEQFF. The rearrangement joins TRBV9 to TRBJ2-1; 12 nucleotides align to TRBD2. CDR3 size: 16 residues. CDR1 SGDLS and CDR2 YYNGEE come from the germline V gene. The trim removed 0 bases at V and 3 bases at J, leaving 1 base unmatched.

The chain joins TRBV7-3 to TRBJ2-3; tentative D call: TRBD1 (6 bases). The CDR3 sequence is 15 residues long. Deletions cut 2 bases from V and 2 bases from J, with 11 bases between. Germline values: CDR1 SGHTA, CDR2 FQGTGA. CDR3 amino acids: CASSLQGKITDTQYF. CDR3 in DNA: TGTGCCAGCAGCTTACAGGGGAAGATCACAGATACGCAGTATTTT.

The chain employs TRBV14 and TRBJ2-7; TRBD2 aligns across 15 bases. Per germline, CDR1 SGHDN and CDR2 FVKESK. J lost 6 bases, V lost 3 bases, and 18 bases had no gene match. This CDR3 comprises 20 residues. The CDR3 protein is CASSHLGLAGGLPLYREQYF. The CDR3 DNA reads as TGTGCCAGCAGCCACCTCGGACTAGCGGGAGGGCTGCCATTGTACCGCGAGCAGTACTTC. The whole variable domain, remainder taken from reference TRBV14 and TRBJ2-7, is EAGVTQFPSHSVIEKGQTVTLRCDPISGHDNLYWYRRVMGKEIKFLLHFVKESKQDESGMPNNRFLAERTGGTYSTLKVQPAELEDSGVYFCASSHLGLAGGLPLYREQYFGPGTRLTVT.

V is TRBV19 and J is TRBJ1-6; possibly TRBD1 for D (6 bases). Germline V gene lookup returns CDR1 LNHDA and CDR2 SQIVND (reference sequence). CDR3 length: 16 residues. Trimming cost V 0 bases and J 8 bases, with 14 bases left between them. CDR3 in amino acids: CASSIDLQGADSPLHF. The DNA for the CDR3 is TGTGCCAGTAGTATAGACCTACAGGGCGCCGATTCACCCCTCCACTTT.